This T cell receptor (beta chain) derives from a study of cytomegalovirus exposure and HLA in healthy donors. Overall study results and limits: Clusters of TCRs from the first cohort tended to co-occur in the 120 or so validation repertoires (as a later analysis found). The authors enumerated 150 to 200 TCR beta chains as linked to cytomegalovirus.

On this clone: Its antigen is still unknown.

While the first cohort had around 700 subjects, the donors belonged to the separate validation cohort of about 120 subjects. The table came from immunoSEQ multiplex PCR; TCRdb's copy has only in-frame clones and leaves some out. The data show 100,000 to 120,000 clones, under 97% seen once. The CDR3 consists of 15 residues. Trimming took 7 bases from V and 3 from J, leaving 15 bases between them. The germline V gene encodes CDR1 SNHLY and CDR2 FYNNEI. The sequenced sample consisted of PBMCs. This sequence joins TRBV2 and TRBJ1-4; D perhaps matches TRBD1 (5 bases). This clonotype originated in a woman between 18 and 30 years old in good health and CMV-seronegative. For the CDR3, the DNA is TGTGCCAGCATAGTTTTTGGGGGGTCTAATGAAAAACTGTTTTTT. Residues: CASIVFGGSNEKLFF.